A selection of T cell receptor beta chains follows, all from one sample in a study of OX40 agonist ivuxolimab in advanced cancers. The protocol was immunoSEQ multiplex PCR, while the TCRdb copy is restricted to in-frame clones and leaves out a portion. The data hold over 80,000 clones, with about 93% observed a single time. Sequencing was performed on CD4+ or CD8+ T cells sorted from blood, taken in a trial of the OX40 agonist ivuxolimab. The origin of the receptors is an adult with an advanced solid tumor such as melanoma, head and neck, liver or kidney cancer. Both conserved end residues are part of each CDR3. The order of the fields is clone size, V gene, D gene, J gene, CDR3 DNA, CDR3 protein. The D gene is left open where the match is weak. Some rows mark clone size as missing; the rest say once, few, many or name a class of expanded clone.

clone_size: .; v_call: TRBV6-1; d_call: TRBD1; j_call: TRBJ1-5; cdr3_nt: TGTGCCAGCACCGGGACAGGGGGGAATCAGCCCCAGCATTTT; cdr3_aa: CASTGTGGNQPQHF
clone_size: once; v_call: TRBV30; d_call: .; j_call: TRBJ1-4; cdr3_nt: TGTGCCTGGACGGCTGGGGGAGGTGAAAAACTGTTTTTT; cdr3_aa: CAWTAGGGEKLFF
clone_size: once; v_call: TRBV9; d_call: .; j_call: TRBJ2-3; cdr3_nt: TGTGCCAGCGGCCCCTCAGCGGGACAATTCACAGATACGCAGTATTTT; cdr3_aa: CASGPSAGQFTDTQYF
clone_size: once; v_call: TRBV18; d_call: TRBD1; j_call: TRBJ1-1; cdr3_nt: TGTGCCAGCTCAATCAGGGGGGAGGTCACTGAAGCTTTCTTT; cdr3_aa: CASSIRGEVTEAFF
clone_size: .; v_call: TRBV7-3; d_call: .; j_call: TRBJ2-3; cdr3_nt: TGTGCCAGCAGCTTGCGCGGGCCAAGCACAGATACGCAGTATTTT; cdr3_aa: CASSLRGPSTDTQYF
clone_size: .; v_call: TRBV7-6; d_call: .; j_call: TRBJ1-3; cdr3_nt: TGTGCCAGCAGCTTAGGAACGGCACGGGGAAACACCATATATTTT; cdr3_aa: CASSLGTARGNTIYF
clone_size: .; v_call: TRBV28; d_call: TRBD1; j_call: TRBJ1-4; cdr3_nt: TGTGCCAGCAGTGAGGGGGCAGGGCTGGGCGAAAAACTGTTTTTT; cdr3_aa: CASSEGAGLGEKLFF
clone_size: few; v_call: TRBV28; d_call: .; j_call: TRBJ2-3; cdr3_nt: TGTGCCAGCAGTTTGCCCGCCTTCACTCGCACAGATACGCAGTATTTT; cdr3_aa: CASSLPAFTRTDTQYF
clone_size: .; v_call: TRBV28; d_call: TRBD2; j_call: TRBJ2-5; cdr3_nt: TGTGCCAGCAGTTTATGGCCTAGCGGGAGTAGCGGAGAGACCCAGTACTTC; cdr3_aa: CASSLWPSGSSGETQYF
clone_size: .; v_call: TRBV5-1; d_call: .; j_call: TRBJ1-2; cdr3_nt: TGCGCCAGCAGCGAGGGGGTGCCGTATGGCTACACCTTC; cdr3_aa: CASSEGVPYGYTF
clone_size: .; v_call: TRBV7-9; d_call: .; j_call: TRBJ1-1; cdr3_nt: TGTGCCAGCAGCTTAGGGACGGGGGACACTGAAGCTTTCTTT; cdr3_aa: CASSLGTGDTEAFF
clone_size: .; v_call: TRBV27; d_call: .; j_call: TRBJ2-7; cdr3_nt: TGTGCCAGCAAAACGGTTTCCTCCTACGAGCAGTACTTC; cdr3_aa: CASKTVSSYEQYF
clone_size: .; v_call: TRBV5-4; d_call: TRBD1; j_call: TRBJ2-7; cdr3_nt: TGTGCCAGCAGCTGGGACAGCTACGAGCAGTACTTC; cdr3_aa: CASSWDSYEQYF
clone_size: .; v_call: TRBV7-2; d_call: .; j_call: TRBJ1-6; cdr3_nt: TGTGCCAGCAGCTTAGACATGGCTTCACCCCTCCACTTT; cdr3_aa: CASSLDMASPLHF
clone_size: .; v_call: TRBV2; d_call: .; j_call: TRBJ2-3; cdr3_nt: TGTGCCAGCAGAACAGGAGTCGCAGATACGCAGTATTTT; cdr3_aa: CASRTGVADTQYF
clone_size: few; v_call: TRBV2; d_call: .; j_call: TRBJ1-1; cdr3_nt: TGTGCCATTAATCGAACAGGTCGGAACACTGAAGCTTTCTTT; cdr3_aa: CAINRTGRNTEAFF
clone_size: few; v_call: TRBV14; d_call: .; j_call: TRBJ1-1; cdr3_nt: TGTGCCAGCAGCCGCGGCGGGCTGAACACTGAAGCTTTCTTT; cdr3_aa: CASSRGGLNTEAFF
clone_size: .; v_call: TRBV6-6; d_call: .; j_call: TRBJ2-1; cdr3_nt: TGTGCCAGCAGTATACAGGGTGGCGCCTACAATGAGCAGTTCTTC; cdr3_aa: CASSIQGGAYNEQFF
clone_size: .; v_call: TRBV6-6; d_call: .; j_call: TRBJ1-4; cdr3_nt: TGTGCCAGCAGTTACCCACAGGCGCCGAAGGAAAAACTGTTTTTT; cdr3_aa: CASSYPQAPKEKLFF
clone_size: .; v_call: TRBV5-1; d_call: TRBD2; j_call: TRBJ2-7; cdr3_nt: TGCGCCAGCAGCTTGGACGGGGGGAGCTCCTACGAGCAGTACTTC; cdr3_aa: CASSLDGGSSYEQYF
clone_size: .; v_call: TRBV27; d_call: .; j_call: TRBJ2-7; cdr3_nt: TGTGCCAGCAGTTTATATGGGGAATCCAACGAGCAGTACTTC; cdr3_aa: CASSLYGESNEQYF
clone_size: once; v_call: TRBV2; d_call: .; j_call: TRBJ2-7; cdr3_nt: TGTGCCAGCAGTGAAGGAGGGGCCGCTAGCTCCTACGAGCAGTACTTC; cdr3_aa: CASSEGGAASSYEQYF
clone_size: .; v_call: TRBV7-2; d_call: TRBD2; j_call: TRBJ2-1; cdr3_nt: TGTGCCAGCAGCTTAGCAGCGGGGGGGCCGGGTGAGCAGTTCTTC; cdr3_aa: CASSLAAGGPGEQFF
clone_size: .; v_call: TRBV29-1; d_call: .; j_call: TRBJ2-2; cdr3_nt: TGCAGCGTACCTTCGGTCTCGGGCGCGACCGGGGAGCTGTTTTTT; cdr3_aa: CSVPSVSGATGELFF
clone_size: .; v_call: TRBV11-3; d_call: TRBD2; j_call: TRBJ2-6; cdr3_nt: TGTGCCAGCAGCTTAGATCTGGGAGGGCCGTACGGAGTTGGGGCCAACGTCCTGACTTTC; cdr3_aa: CASSLDLGGPYGVGANVLTF
clone_size: .; v_call: TRBV9; d_call: TRBD1; j_call: TRBJ1-2; cdr3_nt: TGTGCCAGCAGCCCTTCGGACAGGGAGCTGACCAATGGCTACACCTTC; cdr3_aa: CASSPSDRELTNGYTF
clone_size: .; v_call: TRBV2; d_call: .; j_call: TRBJ2-7; cdr3_nt: TGTGCCAGCAGCCCCGCGGTGGACGAGCAGTACTTC; cdr3_aa: CASSPAVDEQYF
clone_size: .; v_call: TRBV11-3; d_call: .; j_call: TRBJ1-1; cdr3_nt: TGTGCCAGCAGTCCCGGGGGGGCTCTAAGCACTGAAGCTTTCTTT; cdr3_aa: CASSPGGALSTEAFF
clone_size: .; v_call: TRBV30; d_call: .; j_call: TRBJ2-7; cdr3_nt: TGTGCCTGGAGTGTAGGAGCGGAACAGTACTTC; cdr3_aa: CAWSVGAEQYF
clone_size: .; v_call: TRBV18; d_call: TRBD1; j_call: TRBJ1-2; cdr3_nt: TGTGCCAGCTCACCGGGACAGGGGCATGGCTACACCTTC; cdr3_aa: CASSPGQGHGYTF
clone_size: .; v_call: TRBV5-1; d_call: TRBD2; j_call: TRBJ2-3; cdr3_nt: TGCGCCAGCAGCCGGGCGGGGGGGCCAGTAGATACGCAGTATTTT; cdr3_aa: CASSRAGGPVDTQYF
clone_size: .; v_call: TRBV5-1; d_call: .; j_call: TRBJ2-7; cdr3_nt: TGCGCCAGCAGCTTGGCCGATAGGTACGAGCAGTACTTC; cdr3_aa: CASSLADRYEQYF
clone_size: .; v_call: TRBV19; d_call: .; j_call: TRBJ2-3; cdr3_nt: TGTGCCAGTAGATCCGTGGGGGGATCGGATACGCAGTATTTT; cdr3_aa: CASRSVGGSDTQYF
clone_size: .; v_call: TRBV7-8; d_call: .; j_call: TRBJ2-2; cdr3_nt: TGTGCCAGCAGCTTCGACAGAATCACCGGGGAGCTGTTTTTT; cdr3_aa: CASSFDRITGELFF
clone_size: .; v_call: TRBV5-1; d_call: TRBD1; j_call: TRBJ1-1; cdr3_nt: TGCGCCAGCAGCCACGGGACAGAGAACACTGAAGCTTTCTTT; cdr3_aa: CASSHGTENTEAFF
clone_size: .; v_call: TRBV18; d_call: .; j_call: TRBJ2-3; cdr3_nt: TGTGCCAGCTCACCGGGCACCAACACAGATACGCAGTATTTT; cdr3_aa: CASSPGTNTDTQYF
clone_size: .; v_call: TRBV5-4; d_call: .; j_call: TRBJ1-1; cdr3_nt: TGTGCCAGCAGCTCCGCACAGGGTAACACTGAAGCTTTCTTT; cdr3_aa: CASSSAQGNTEAFF
clone_size: .; v_call: TRBV5-4; d_call: TRBD2; j_call: TRBJ2-2; cdr3_nt: TGTGCCAGCAGTCTAGCGGGGGACAACACCGGGGAGCTGTTTTTT; cdr3_aa: CASSLAGDNTGELFF
clone_size: once; v_call: TRBV7-2; d_call: TRBD1; j_call: TRBJ1-2; cdr3_nt: TGTGCCAGCAGGGCTACAGGGGGCAATGGCTACACCTTC; cdr3_aa: CASRATGGNGYTF
clone_size: .; v_call: TRBV19; d_call: TRBD2; j_call: TRBJ2-1; cdr3_nt: TGTGCCAGTAGTATAAGCGGGAGTGAGCAGTTCTTC; cdr3_aa: CASSISGSEQFF
clone_size: .; v_call: TRBV6-6; d_call: .; j_call: TRBJ1-3; cdr3_nt: TGTGCCAGCACCAACAGGGCCCACTCTGGAAACACCATATATTTT; cdr3_aa: CASTNRAHSGNTIYF
clone_size: .; v_call: TRBV7-2; d_call: TRBD1; j_call: TRBJ1-2; cdr3_nt: TGTGCCAGCAGTCCCCCAGGGGGGGGCGATGGCTACACCTTC; cdr3_aa: CASSPPGGGDGYTF
clone_size: .; v_call: TRBV5-6; d_call: .; j_call: TRBJ2-3; cdr3_nt: TGTGCCAGCAGCTCTTATACAGAATATACGCAGTATTTT; cdr3_aa: CASSSYTEYTQYF
clone_size: .; v_call: TRBV6-6; d_call: .; j_call: TRBJ2-4; cdr3_nt: TGTGCCAGCAGTTCGCCAGCCCTAGCCAAAAACATTCAGTACTTC; cdr3_aa: CASSSPALAKNIQYF
clone_size: .; v_call: TRBV5-1; d_call: .; j_call: TRBJ1-3; cdr3_nt: TGCGCCAGCAGCAACGCCCGGGACGGTGAGGGAAACACCATATATTTT; cdr3_aa: CASSNARDGEGNTIYF
clone_size: .; v_call: TRBV28; d_call: .; j_call: TRBJ1-2; cdr3_nt: TGTGCCAGCAGTCAAGACAGAAAGGACTATGGCTACACCTTC; cdr3_aa: CASSQDRKDYGYTF